This T cell receptor (beta chain) was identified during a study of control samples from healthy donors and cancer patients. V dropped 2 bases and J dropped 1; count of bases not matched to a gene: 2. Germline CDR1 is MGHRA and CDR2 is YSYEKL. The CDR3 runs to 16 residues. Method: immunoSEQ multiplex PCR; TCRdb's copy keeps in-frame clones and lacks some. The table includes 180,000 or so clones, 91% detected once. This rearrangement joins TRBV4-1 to TRBJ1-5, with 10 bases identical to TRBD1. Material: blood. The clonotype originates from a woman aged 25 to 39 in good health. For the CDR3, the DNA is TGCGCCAGCAGCCAACCGACAGGGGGCAGCAATCAGCCCCAGCATTTT. Translation gives CASSQPTGGSNQPQHF.